The 21 T cell receptor beta chains below were found in one sample sequenced in a study of blood T cell repertoires in COVID-19. Some clones are missing from TCRdb's copy, which holds only in-frame ones; the method was immunoSEQ multiplex PCR. The table lists about 130,000 clones, around 88% of them singletons. The specimen was peripheral blood. These receptors were taken from a man in his sixties with COVID-19, enrolled during active disease.

The count of this clone is one. The genes are TRBV12-3 or TRBV12-4 and TRBJ1-4; no definite D call. V was trimmed by 7 bases and J by 8 bases, leaving 5 bases between them. The CDR3 has 10 residues. The CDR3 loop is CASKREKLFF. DNA of the CDR3: TGTGCCAGCAAGAGGGAAAAACTGTTTTTT.

The chain joins TRBV7-2 to TRBJ1-5, with a possible D match to TRBD1 (6 bases). CDR3 size: 15 residues. The V and J ends lost 8 bases and 5 bases respectively, with 19 bases between them. Germline CDR1 SGHTA, CDR2 FQGNSA. CDR3 bases: TGTGCCAGCTCATGGGGGACACCGGTCGATCAGCCCCAGCATTTT. Translation gives CASSWGTPVDQPQHF.

The chain combines TRBV19 with TRBJ1-4; the D is unclear. The CDR3 loop spans 15 amino acids. V dropped 0 bases and J dropped 0 bases, with 5 bases sitting between them. Germline V gene lookup returns CDR1 LNHDA and CDR2 SQIVND (reference sequence). DNA of the CDR3: TGTGCCAGTAGTATAGATGGAGCAACTAATGAAAAACTGTTTTTT. It translates to CASSIDGATNEKLFF.

The chain has TRBV7-2 and TRBJ2-5; the D is unclear. V was cut by 0 bases and J by 4 bases, with 9 bases left in between. Germline-derived CDR1 and CDR2 are SGHTA and FQGNSA. The CDR3 length is 14 residues. CDR3 amino acids: CASSLALRPETQYF. The CDR3 nucleotides read TGTGCCAGCAGCTTAGCTCTCAGGCCAGAGACCCAGTACTTC.

This clone came up once. The rearrangement joins TRBV11-3 to TRBJ1-1, with TRBD1 matching over 9 bases. This CDR3 region has 17 residues. After removal of 5 bases from V and 5 bases from J, the junction contained 15 bases not matched to a gene. Germline V gene lookup returns CDR1 SGHNT and CDR2 YENEEA. CDR3 protein: CASSLVPGQGEGTEAFF. The DNA of the CDR3 is TGTGCCAGCAGCCTCGTCCCGGGACAGGGAGAAGGTACTGAAGCTTTCTTT.

CDR3 loop: CASRPNSGFSNEQFF. The CDR3 DNA is TGTGCCAGCAGACCAAATAGCGGGTTCTCCAATGAGCAGTTCTTC. This chain uses TRBV7-8 with TRBJ2-1, with TRBD2 matching over 7 bases. Germline CDR1 SGHVS, CDR2 FQNEAQ. The V segment lost 6 bases and the J segment 6 bases; nucleotides outside the gene matches: 11. The CDR3 contains 15 residues.

The chain combines TRBV4-1 with TRBJ1-4, with TRBD1 as a possible D gene (6 bases). Germline-derived CDR1 and CDR2 are MGHRA and YSYEKL. Trimming took off 3 bases at V and 8 bases at J, with 16 bases between the two ends. The CDR3 totals 15 residues. The CDR3 DNA reads as TGCGCCAGCAGCCAGACACAGGGTCTTGGAGAAAAACTGTTTTTT. This codes for CASSQTQGLGEKLFF.

V and J are TRBV18 and TRBJ1-1; D call uncertain. The V and J ends lost 1 base and 5 bases respectively, with 5 bases between them. CDR1 is KGHSH, CDR2 LQKENI, per germline. There are 12 residues in the CDR3. As DNA, the CDR3 is TGTGCCAGCTCACCACTACAGACTGAAGCTTTCTTT. Residues: CASSPLQTEAFF.

The rearrangement links TRBV4-2 to TRBJ2-5; TRBD2 aligns across 15 bases. V was clipped by 4 bases and J by 7 bases; unmatched bases: 7. This CDR3 is built from 16 residues. Germline V gives CDR1 LGHNA, CDR2 YNFKEQ. The CDR3 sequence is CASSRRTSGGVGTQYF. The CDR3 DNA is TGTGCCAGCAGCCGCCGGACTAGCGGGGGGGTTGGGACCCAGTACTTC.

This chain joins TRBV4-1 and TRBJ1-5; 7 positions agree with TRBD1. V dropped 4 bases and J dropped 2; count of bases not matched to a gene: 5. Germline loops: CDR1 MGHRA, CDR2 YSYEKL. The CDR3 is 15 amino acids. CDR3 nucleotides: TGCGCCAGCAGCCCGGCCGGGACAGGCAATCAGCCCCAGCATTTT. It encodes CASSPAGTGNQPQHF.

This clone has only a few counts. The chain carries TRBV7-8 and TRBJ1-4; perhaps TRBD1 as D (5 bases). Between the trimmed V and J ends, which lost 1 base and 8 bases, there was a span of 14 bases. The germline gives CDR1 SGHVS, CDR2 FQNEAQ. The CDR3 totals 15 residues. CDR3 in amino acids: CASSLDPVRGEKLFF. The CDR3, as DNA: TGTGCCAGCAGCTTAGATCCAGTGCGGGGGGAAAAACTGTTTTTT.

This rearrangement joins TRBV2 to TRBJ2-1, with 8 bases lining up with TRBD2. CDR1 is SNHLY and CDR2 is FYNNEI in the germline V gene. The CDR3 runs 15 residues. The ends lost 4 bases at V and 0 bases at J; junction bases unmatched: 2. The CDR3 here is CASSVSGSSYNEQFF. Written as DNA, the CDR3 is TGTGCCAGCAGTGTCAGCGGGAGCTCCTACAATGAGCAGTTCTTC.

The rearrangement links TRBV7-2 to TRBJ1-2, with D maybe TRBD1 (6 bases). Germline CDR1 SGHTA, CDR2 FQGNSA. CDR3 length equals 16 residues. V lost 5 bases, J lost 5 bases, and 21 bases lay in between. The CDR3 bases are TGTGCCAGCAGCATCCACCCCTTCAGGGGAGGGTATGGCTACACCTTC. It yields the protein CASSIHPFRGGYGYTF.

V is TRBV6-5 and J is TRBJ1-2; 9 bases map to TRBD1. CDR1 is MNHEY, CDR2 SVGAGI, per germline. The CDR3 has 15 amino acids. The J segment lost 6 bases and the V segment lost 1 base, leaving 6 bases of the junction unmatched. CDR3 in amino acids: CASSYLGQGWDGYTF. In nucleotides, the CDR3 is TGTGCCAGCAGTTACTTGGGACAGGGTTGGGATGGCTACACCTTC.

The genes are TRBV12-3 or TRBV12-4 and TRBJ2-4; perhaps TRBD1 as D (5 bases). Trimming removed 6 bases from V and 5 bases from J, with 11 bases in between. The CDR3 extends over 13 amino acids. The CDR3 sequence: CASRDTTENIQYF. The CDR3 DNA reads as TGTGCCAGCAGGGACACGACAGAAAACATTCAGTACTTC.

The genes are TRBV5-4 and TRBJ2-7; perhaps TRBD2 as D (6 bases). Trimming shortened V by 7 bases and J by 2 bases, and 13 bases separated the two germline ends. This CDR3 region has 13 residues. Germline CDR1 reads SGHNT; CDR2 reads YYREEE (reference sequence). In nucleotides, the CDR3 is TGTGCCAGCGGAAAGGGACTGGCCTACGAGCAGTACTTC. It is translated as CASGKGLAYEQYF.

The genes are TRBV4-1 and TRBJ2-1; 8 bases align to TRBD2. CDR1 MGHRA and CDR2 YSYEKL come from the germline V gene. This CDR3 has 16 amino acids. V lost 4 bases and J lost 5; bases outside the gene matches: 10. The CDR3 coding sequence is TGCGCCAGCAGCCCTGTAGGACGGGGGGGCCACAATGAGCAGTTCTTC. Its protein is CASSPVGRGGHNEQFF.

Here the CDR3 reads CASSVELNYNEQFF. DNA of the CDR3: TGTGCCAGCAGCGTAGAACTAAACTACAATGAGCAGTTCTTC. This chain uses TRBV9 with TRBJ2-1; D not resolved. The germline V gene has CDR1 SGDLS and CDR2 YYNGEE. V was pared by 0 bases and J by 3 bases, with 7 bases between. CDR3 length equals 14 residues.

CDR3 DNA: TGTGCCAGCAGCTTCGACAGGGGGTTGGGGGAGACCCAGTACTTC. This gives the protein CASSFDRGLGETQYF. The chain combines TRBV7-2 with TRBJ2-5; TRBD1 aligns across 9 bases. J lost 5 bases, V lost 3 bases, and 7 bases had no gene match. CDR1 and CDR2 (germline): SGHTA, FQGNSA. The length of the CDR3 is 15 residues.

CDR3 loop: CASSLGLAGWAGELFF. In nucleotides, the CDR3 is TGTGCCAGCAGCTTGGGGCTAGCGGGGTGGGCCGGGGAGCTGTTTTTT. The V gene is TRBV7-2, the J gene TRBJ2-2; TRBD2 agrees at 9 bases. The ends lost 3 bases at V and 6 bases at J; junction bases unmatched: 8. Germline V gene data show CDR1 as SGHTA and CDR2 as FQGNSA. The CDR3 runs 16 residues.

This clone was observed a few times. The J gene is TRBJ1-4, the V gene TRBV9, with TRBD1 matching over 9 bases. The J segment lost 5 bases and the V segment lost 3 bases, leaving 2 bases of the junction unmatched. Per the germline V gene, CDR1 is SGDLS and CDR2 is YYNGEE. The CDR3 is made up of 14 amino acids. The CDR3 region has the DNA TGTGCCAGCAGCGACGGGACAGGGAATGAAAAACTGTTTTTT. This sequence encodes CASSDGTGNEKLFF.